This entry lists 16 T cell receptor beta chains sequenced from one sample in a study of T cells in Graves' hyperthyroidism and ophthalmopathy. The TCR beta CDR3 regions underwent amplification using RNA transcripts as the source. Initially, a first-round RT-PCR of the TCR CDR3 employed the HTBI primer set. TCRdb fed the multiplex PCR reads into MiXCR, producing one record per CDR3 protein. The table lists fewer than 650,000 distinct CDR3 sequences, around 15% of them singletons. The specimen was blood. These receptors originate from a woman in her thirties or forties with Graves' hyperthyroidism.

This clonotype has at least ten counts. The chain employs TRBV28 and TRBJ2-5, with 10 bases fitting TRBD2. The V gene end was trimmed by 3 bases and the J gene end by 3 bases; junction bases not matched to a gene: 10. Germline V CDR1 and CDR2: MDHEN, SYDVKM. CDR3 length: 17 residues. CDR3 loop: CASSFPLAGGYEETQYF. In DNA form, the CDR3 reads TGTGCCAGCAGTTTCCCGTTAGCGGGAGGATATGAAGAGACCCAGTACTTC. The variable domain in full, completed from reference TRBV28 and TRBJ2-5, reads DVKVTQSSRYLVKRTGEKVFLECVQDMDHENMFWYRQDPGLGLRLIYFSYDVKMKEKGDIPEGYSVSREKKERFSLILESASTNQTSMYLCASSFPLAGGYEETQYFGPGTRLLVL.

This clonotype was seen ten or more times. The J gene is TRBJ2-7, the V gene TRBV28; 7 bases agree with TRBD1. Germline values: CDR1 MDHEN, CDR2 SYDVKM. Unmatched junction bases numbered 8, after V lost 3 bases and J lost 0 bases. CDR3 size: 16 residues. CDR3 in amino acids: CASSFIWGQSSYEQYF. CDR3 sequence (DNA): TGTGCCAGCAGTTTTATTTGGGGACAGAGCTCCTACGAGCAGTACTTC. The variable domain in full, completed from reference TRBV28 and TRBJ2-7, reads DVKVTQSSRYLVKRTGEKVFLECVQDMDHENMFWYRQDPGLGLRLIYFSYDVKMKEKGDIPEGYSVSREKKERFSLILESASTNQTSMYLCASSFIWGQSSYEQYFGPGTRLTVT.

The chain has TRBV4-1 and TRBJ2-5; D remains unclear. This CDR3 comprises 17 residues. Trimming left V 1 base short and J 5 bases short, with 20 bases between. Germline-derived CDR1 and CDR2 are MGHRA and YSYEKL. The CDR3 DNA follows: TGCGCCAGCAGCCAAGGAGCCCCGGAAATTTTGACGGAGACCCAGTACTTC. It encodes CASSQGAPEILTETQYF.

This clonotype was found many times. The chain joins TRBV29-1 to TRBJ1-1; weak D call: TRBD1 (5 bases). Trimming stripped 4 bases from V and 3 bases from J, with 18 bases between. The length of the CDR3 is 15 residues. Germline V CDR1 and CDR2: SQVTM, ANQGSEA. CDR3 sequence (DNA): TGCAGCGTTGGAGACGGGGGGATAGTCTACACTGAAGCTTTCTTT. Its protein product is CSVGDGGIVYTEAFF.

CDR3 protein: CASSQLAGGPSETQYF. The CDR3 DNA reads as TGTGCCAGCAGCCAGCTAGCGGGAGGGCCCTCAGAGACCCAGTACTTC. This chain joins TRBV7-2 and TRBJ2-5; 12 bases are shared with TRBD2. The CDR3 length is 16 residues. The germline V gene has CDR1 SGHTA and CDR2 FQGNSA. V gave up 5 bases and J gave up 4 bases; unmatched junction bases: 8.

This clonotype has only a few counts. The CDR3 coding sequence is TGCGCCAGCAGCTTGGGGAGTCCGGAGAAACTGTTTTTT. Encoded protein: CASSLGSPEKLFF. The chain joins TRBV5-1 to TRBJ1-4, with D unresolved. The CDR3 spans 13 residues. V gave up 0 bases and J gave up 11 bases, with 11 bases separating them. CDR1 SGHRS and CDR2 YFSETQ come from the germline V gene.

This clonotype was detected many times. DNA of the CDR3: TGTGCCAGTAGTACCCAGGGGATGGGCTATGGCTACACCTTC. Encoded protein: CASSTQGMGYGYTF. V is TRBV19 and J is TRBJ1-2, with D possibly being TRBD1 (6 bases). From germline, CDR1 is LNHDA and CDR2 SQIVND (reference sequence). This CDR3 has 14 amino acids. Trimming cost V 4 bases and J 4 bases, with 13 bases left between them. Drawing the rest from reference TRBV19 and TRBJ1-2, the complete variable domain is DGGITQSPKYLFRKEGQNVTLSCEQNLNHDAMYWYRQDPGQGLRLIYYSQIVNDFQKGDIAEGYSVSREKKESFPLTVTSAQKNPTAFYLCASSTQGMGYGYTFGSGTRLTVV.

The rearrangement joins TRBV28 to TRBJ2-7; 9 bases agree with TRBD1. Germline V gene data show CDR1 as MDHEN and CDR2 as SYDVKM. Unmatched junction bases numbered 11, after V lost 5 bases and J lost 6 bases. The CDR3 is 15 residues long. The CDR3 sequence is CASSIQGGQGLEQYF. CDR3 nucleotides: TGTGCCAGCAGTATCCAAGGGGGACAGGGCCTCGAGCAGTACTTC.

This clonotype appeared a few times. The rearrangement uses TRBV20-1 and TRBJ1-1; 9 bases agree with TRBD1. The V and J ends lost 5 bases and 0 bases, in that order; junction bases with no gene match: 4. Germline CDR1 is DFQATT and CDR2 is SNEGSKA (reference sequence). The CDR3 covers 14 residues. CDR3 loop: CSAPRTGVNTEAFF. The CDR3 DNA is TGCAGTGCTCCACGGACAGGGGTGAACACTGAAGCTTTCTTT.

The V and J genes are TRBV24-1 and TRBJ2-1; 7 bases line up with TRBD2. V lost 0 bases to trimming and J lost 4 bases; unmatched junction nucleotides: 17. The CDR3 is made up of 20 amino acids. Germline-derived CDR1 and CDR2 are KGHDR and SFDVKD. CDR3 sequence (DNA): TGTGCCACCAGTGATTTGCCAGGAATAGTGGGAGGGCAACTATACAATGAGCAGTTCTTC. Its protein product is CATSDLPGIVGGQLYNEQFF.

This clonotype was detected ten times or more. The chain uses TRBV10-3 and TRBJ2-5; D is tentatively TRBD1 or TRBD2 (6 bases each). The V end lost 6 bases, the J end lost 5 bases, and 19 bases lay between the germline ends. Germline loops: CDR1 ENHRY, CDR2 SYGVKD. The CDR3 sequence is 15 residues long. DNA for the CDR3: TGTGCCATCAGGGAGAAGGAGGGACATTACGAGACCCAGTACTTC. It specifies CAIREKEGHYETQYF.

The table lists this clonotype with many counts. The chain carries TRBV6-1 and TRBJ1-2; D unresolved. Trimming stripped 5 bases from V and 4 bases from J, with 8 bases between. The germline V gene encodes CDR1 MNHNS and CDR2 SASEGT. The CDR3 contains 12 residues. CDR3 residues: CASSTGGYGYTF. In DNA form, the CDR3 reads TGTGCCAGCAGTACCGGAGGCTATGGCTACACCTTC.

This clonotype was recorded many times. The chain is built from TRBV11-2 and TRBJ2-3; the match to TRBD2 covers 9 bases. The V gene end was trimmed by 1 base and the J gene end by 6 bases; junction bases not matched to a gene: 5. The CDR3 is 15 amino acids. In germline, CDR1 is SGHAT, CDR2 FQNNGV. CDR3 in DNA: TGTGCCAGCAGCTTAGCTAGCGGGATAGCTGATACGCAGTATTTT. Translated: CASSLASGIADTQYF.

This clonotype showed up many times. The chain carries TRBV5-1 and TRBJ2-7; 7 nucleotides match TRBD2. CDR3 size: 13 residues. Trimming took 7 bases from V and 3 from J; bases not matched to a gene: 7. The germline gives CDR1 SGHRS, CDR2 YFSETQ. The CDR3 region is CASGGGSVYEQYF. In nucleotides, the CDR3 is TGCGCCAGCGGCGGCGGGAGCGTCTACGAGCAGTACTTC.

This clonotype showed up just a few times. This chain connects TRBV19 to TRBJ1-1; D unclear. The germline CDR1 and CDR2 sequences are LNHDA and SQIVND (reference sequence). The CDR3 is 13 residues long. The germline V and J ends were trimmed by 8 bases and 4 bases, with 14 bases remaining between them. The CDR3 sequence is CASQIEVGTEAFF. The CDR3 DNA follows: TGTGCCAGTCAGATTGAGGTGGGCACTGAAGCTTTCTTT.

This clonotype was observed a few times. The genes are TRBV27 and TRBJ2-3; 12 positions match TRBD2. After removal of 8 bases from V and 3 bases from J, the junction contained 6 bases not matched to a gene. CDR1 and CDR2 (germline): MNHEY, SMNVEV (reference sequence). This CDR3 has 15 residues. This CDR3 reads CASRRTSGITDTQYF. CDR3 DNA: TGTGCCAGCCGGAGGACTAGCGGGATTACAGATACGCAGTATTTT.